Listed below are T cell receptor beta chains from one sample, sequenced in a study of T cells after yellow fever vaccination. TCRdb analysed the 5' RACE reads with MiXCR anew, one entry per CDR3 protein. The repertoire holds 450,000 to 550,000 distinct CDR3 sequences, roughly 19% seen once, with roughly an eighth in the top ten. The starting material was PBMCs, obtained 15 days after the yellow fever booster vaccination. All receptors come from a man younger than 40 who received the YFV17D yellow fever vaccine. The CDR3 runs from the conserved cysteine through the conserved F or W. Fields, in order: V gene, clone size, J gene, D gene, CDR3 DNA, CDR3 protein. D genes are given only for firm matches. Rows may omit the clone size; those that give it use once, few, many or a size class.

>TRBV6-2/TRBV6-3|few|TRBJ2-1|-
TGTGCCAGCAGTTTCCGACGTCCCAATGAGCAGTTCTTC
CASSFRRPNEQFF
>TRBV10-3|few|TRBJ2-7|-
TGTGCCATCAGTGACGGGGGCTCTTACGAGCAGTACTTC
CAISDGGSYEQYF
>TRBV18|-|TRBJ2-3|-
TGTGCCAGTACCTCTTCAGGCGATACGCAGTATTTT
CASTSSGDTQYF
>TRBV25-1|few|TRBJ2-5|-
TGTGCCAGCAGTGAGTATTTAGACCCGGACCAAGAGACCCAGTACTTC
CASSEYLDPDQETQYF
>TRBV20-1|-|TRBJ2-7|-
TGCAGTGCGGACCAAGGGGTGGGATACGAGCAGTACTTC
CSADQGVGYEQYF
>TRBV27|-|TRBJ2-5|TRBD2
TGTGCCAGCAGTTTCACGGGGGGGGGCTCCCAAGAGACCCAGTACTTC
CASSFTGGGSQETQYF
>TRBV12-3/TRBV12-4|few|TRBJ1-5|-
TGTGCCAGCAGTTTAGGTCTACTGGGTTCGGGCAATCAGCCCCAGCATTTT
CASSLGLLGSGNQPQHF
>TRBV28|-|TRBJ2-7|-
TGTGCCAGCAGTTCCCGGGACGGCGTCTACGAGCAGTACTTC
CASSSRDGVYEQYF
>TRBV2|few|TRBJ2-3|-
TGTGCCAGCAGTGTCCCGAGGGAGCAGTATTTT
CASSVPREQYF
>TRBV6-5|few|TRBJ2-1|-
TGTGCCAGCAGTTATGCGGGATTCAATGAGCAGTTCTTC
CASSYAGFNEQFF
>TRBV24-1|-|TRBJ2-5|-
TGTGCCACCAGTGAAGGGGGGACTCAAGGGGAGACCCAGTACTTC
CATSEGGTQGETQYF
>TRBV7-2|few|TRBJ1-2|TRBD1
TGTGCCAGCAGCCCTAGCAGGGACAGTTACTATGGCTACACCTTC
CASSPSRDSYYGYTF
>TRBV29-1|few|TRBJ2-5|TRBD1
TGCAGCGGCGTCGGGACAGGCGAGACCCAGTACTTC
CSGVGTGETQYF
>TRBV7-2|few|TRBJ1-2|-
TGTGCCAGCAGCTTCTCGGACGGAGTCTATGGCTACACCTTC
CASSFSDGVYGYTF
>TRBV4-3|many|TRBJ2-6|-
TGCGCCAGCAGCCTCATCGCTTCGGGGGCCAACGTCCTGACTTTC
CASSLIASGANVLTF
>TRBV12-3/TRBV12-4|few|TRBJ2-2|-
TGTGCCAGCAGTTTATCCTCATTGAACACCGGGGAGCTGTTTTTT
CASSLSSLNTGELFF
>TRBV7-8|few|TRBJ2-7|TRBD1
TGTGCCAGCAGCCACGACGGACAGGGGGCCTACGAGCAGTACTTC
CASSHDGQGAYEQYF
>TRBV20-1|few|TRBJ2-3|-
TGCAGTGCCTCACCTGGGGGCGGGAGACAAGATACGCAGTATTTT
CSASPGGGRQDTQYF
>TRBV3-1|many|TRBJ2-5|-
TGTGCCAGCAGCCAATTTAGCGCCCAAGAGACCCAGTACTTC
CASSQFSAQETQYF
>TRBV11-2|-|TRBJ2-1|TRBD1
TGTGCCAGCCAGAGGGGGCTTGAGGGTGAGCAGTTCTTC
CASQRGLEGEQFF
>TRBV28|-|TRBJ2-2|TRBD1
TGTGCCAGCAGTCGACCGGGACAGGGATCCGGGGAGCTGTTTTTT
CASSRPGQGSGELFF
>TRBV5-1|many|TRBJ2-1|-
TGCGCCAGCAGCTTGGAGGTCTCCTACAATGAGCAGTTCTTC
CASSLEVSYNEQFF
>TRBV4-2|few|TRBJ1-5|TRBD1
TGTGCCAGCAGCCAAGCGGGACAGGGTACGATCCCCCAGCATTTT
CASSQAGQGTIPQHF
>TRBV6-1|-|TRBJ2-3|TRBD1
TGTGCCAGCAGTGAGGATGGGGCAGGGGGCGTAGATACGCAGTATTTT
CASSEDGAGGVDTQYF
>TRBV6-5|few|TRBJ1-1|-
TGTGCCAGCAGAGATGCGGGCACTGAAGCTTTCTTT
CASRDAGTEAFF
>TRBV5-1|few|TRBJ2-2|TRBD2
TGCGCCAGCAGCTTGGCAGCGGGAGTCATCGGGGAGCTGTTTTTT
CASSLAAGVIGELFF
>TRBV7-8|few|TRBJ2-7|TRBD2
TGTGCCAGCGGAAGAGCGGGAGTATGGTCCTACGAGCAGTACTTC
CASGRAGVWSYEQYF
>TRBV18|few|TRBJ2-1|-
TGTGCCAGCTCACCCAGCTTAGGGACTTACAATGAGCAGTTCTTC
CASSPSLGTYNEQFF
>TRBV6-2/TRBV6-3|few|TRBJ2-3|TRBD2
TGTGCCAGCAGACGACTAGCGGGAGTGCCAGATACGCAGTATTTT
CASRRLAGVPDTQYF
>TRBV6-1|few|TRBJ2-7|-
TGTGCCAGCAACCACATCAGGACTCCCTACGAGCAGTACTTC
CASNHIRTPYEQYF
>TRBV5-1|few|TRBJ2-1|TRBD1
TGCGCCAGCAGCATTAAGACAGGGGATGAGCAGTTCTTC
CASSIKTGDEQFF
>TRBV29-1|few|TRBJ2-5|TRBD2
TGCAGCGTCGTGACTAGCCGGGAGACCCAGTACTTC
CSVVTSRETQYF
>TRBV9|few|TRBJ2-1|TRBD1
TGTGCCAGCAGCGGAGGACAGGGGGTCGATGAGCAGTTCTTC
CASSGGQGVDEQFF
>TRBV10-3|-|TRBJ2-5|-
TGTGCCATACGACGAGGAGACGGGATCCAAGAGACCCAGTACTTC
CAIRRGDGIQETQYF
>TRBV5-3|-|TRBJ2-7|-
TGTGCCAGGGGCCGCGGACTGACCTACGAGCAGTACTTC
CARGRGLTYEQYF
>TRBV12-3/TRBV12-4|few|TRBJ2-1|-
TGTGCCAGCAGAAGTGGGGGAGAGCAGTTCTTC
CASRSGGEQFF
>TRBV20-1|few|TRBJ1-1|-
TGCAGTGCTAGAGACGGGACTCCAGCTGAAGCTTTCTTT
CSARDGTPAEAFF
>TRBV7-2|many|TRBJ1-1|-
TGTGCCAGCAGCTTATTAGGGATGGGGGGTACTGAAGCTTTCTTT
CASSLLGMGGTEAFF
>TRBV20-1|few|TRBJ2-3|-
TGCAGTGCTGGAATTCGGACTTGGGGGGATACGCAGTATTTT
CSAGIRTWGDTQYF
>TRBV6-1|-|TRBJ2-7|TRBD2
TGTGCCAGCAGCGGGACTAGCTTCGACGAGCAGTACTTC
CASSGTSFDEQYF
>TRBV12-3/TRBV12-4|-|TRBJ2-2|-
TGTGCCAGCAGTTTGGGGCTCGAGTTTTCCGGGGAGCTGTGTTTT
CASSLGLEFSGELCF
>TRBV21-1|-|TRBJ2-6|-
TGTGCCAGCAGCCCCCGAGGGGGATTACAGGGTGAGGTCCCTGGGGCCAACGTCCTGACTTTC
CASSPRGGLQGEVPGANVLTF
>TRBV20-1|-|TRBJ2-1|TRBD1
TGCAGTGCTAGAGCCCTGGGACAGGGGAAATGGTGGGAGCAGTTCTTC
CSARALGQGKWWEQFF